These 25 T cell receptor beta chains share one sample of origin, sequenced in a study of blood T cell repertoires in COVID-19. Clones were sequenced by immunoSEQ multiplex PCR, and TCRdb holds only the in-frame ones, with some missing. The sample yields 100,000 to 150,000 clones, 88% seen once. Sequencing was carried out using peripheral blood. The receptors originated from a human donor in a cohort sampled during active COVID-19.

Details on this clone: One junction end does not reproduce the germline sequence, and a read error may be involved. V gene TRBV25-1 combines with J gene TRBJ2-1, with D unclear. This CDR3 has 14 residues. Germline CDR1 is MGHDK and CDR2 is SYGVNS. CDR3: CASSEYGTATEVIF. The CDR3 region has the DNA TGTGCCAGCAGTGAATATGGAACGGCCACCGAGGTGATCTTC.

CDR3 amino acids: CASSIGNSGVLEQYF. For the CDR3, the DNA is TGTGCCAGTAGTATTGGTAATAGCGGGGTCCTTGAGCAGTACTTC. This chain uses TRBV19 with TRBJ2-7, with 8 nucleotides matching TRBD2. Germline V gene lookup returns CDR1 LNHDA and CDR2 SQIVND (reference sequence). The trim removed 3 bases at V and 7 bases at J, leaving 11 bases unmatched. The CDR3 is made up of 15 amino acids.

The V call is TRBV7-2, the J call TRBJ2-7; D might be TRBD1 (6 bases). The CDR3 extends over 13 amino acids. Germline assignment: CDR1 SGHTA and CDR2 FQGNSA. V gave up 2 bases and J gave up 5 bases, with 10 bases separating them. This CDR3 is CASSLWAGDEQYF. As DNA, the CDR3 is TGTGCCAGCAGCTTATGGGCAGGGGACGAGCAGTACTTC. Supplemented by reference TRBV7-2 and TRBJ2-7, the full variable domain reads GAGVSQSPSNKVTEKGKDVELRCDPISGHTALYWYRQSLGQGLEFLIYFQGNSAPDKSGLPSDRFSAERTGGSVSTLTIQRTQQEDSAVYLCASSLWAGDEQYFGPGTRLTVT.

The table lists this clone with a count of one. The chain recombines TRBV5-1 with TRBJ2-3; tentative D call: TRBD2 (5 bases). The CDR3 runs to 14 residues. Germline V CDR1 and CDR2: SGHRS, YFSETQ. Trimming removed 2 bases at V and 4 bases at J, with 11 bases between. CDR3: CASSLGLSADTQYF. CDR3 bases: TGCGCCAGCAGCTTAGGACTTTCGGCAGATACGCAGTATTTT.

The J gene is TRBJ2-7, the V gene TRBV11-2; no reliable D call. There are 11 residues in the CDR3. Trimming stripped 5 bases from V and 6 bases from J, with 8 bases between. Per the germline V gene, CDR1 is SGHAT and CDR2 is FQNNGV. In nucleotides, the CDR3 is TGTGCCAGCAGCCTGGGCTCCGAGCAGTACTTC. This sequence encodes CASSLGSEQYF.

The chain recombines TRBV6-6 with TRBJ2-2; D remains ambiguous. V was shortened by 11 bases and J by 2 bases, with 15 bases between the two germline ends. From germline, CDR1 is MNHNY and CDR2 SVGAGI (reference sequence). The length of the CDR3 is 14 residues. This CDR3 is CAYSGNGNTGELFF. CDR3 nucleotides: TGTGCCTATTCGGGTAATGGCAACACCGGGGAGCTGTTTTTT.

The chain combines TRBV28 with TRBJ2-7; 7 bases match TRBD2. There are 16 residues in the CDR3. Germline CDR1 and CDR2: MDHEN and SYDVKM. Germline trimming cut 5 bases from V and 0 bases from J; bases unmatched to any gene: 10. CDR3 loop: CASSPVLAAISYEQYF. CDR3 sequence (DNA): TGTGCCAGCAGTCCGGTTCTAGCGGCCATCTCCTACGAGCAGTACTTC. Full variable domain (outside the CDR3, taken from reference TRBV28 and TRBJ2-7): DVKVTQSSRYLVKRTGEKVFLECVQDMDHENMFWYRQDPGLGLRLIYFSYDVKMKEKGDIPEGYSVSREKKERFSLILESASTNQTSMYLCASSPVLAAISYEQYFGPGTRLTVT.

The chain combines TRBV7-6 with TRBJ1-4; no reliable D call. The CDR3 covers 16 residues. Deletions cut 1 base from V and 0 bases from J, with 9 bases between. CDR1 is SGHVS, CDR2 FNYEAQ, per germline. The CDR3 bases are TGTGCCAGCAGCTTAGTCAGAAAAGCAACTAATGAAAAACTGTTTTTT. It encodes CASSLVRKATNEKLFF.

CDR3 bases: TGTGCCAGCAGTGAACAGGGTGGATATGGCTACACCTTC. Residues: CASSEQGGYGYTF. This rearrangement joins TRBV6-1 to TRBJ1-2; maybe TRBD1 (5 bases). With 2 bases removed from V and 5 bases from J, the gap between germline ends came to 9 bases. Germline assignment: CDR1 MNHNS and CDR2 SASEGT. The CDR3 runs 13 residues.

J is TRBJ2-1 and V is TRBV5-1, with TRBD1 as a possible D gene (5 bases). Deletions cut 4 bases from V and 7 bases from J, with 12 bases between. Germline V lookup: CDR1 SGHRS, CDR2 YFSETQ. The CDR3 sequence is 13 residues long. The CDR3, as DNA: TGCGCCAGCAGCCCCGACAGTGGGAATGAGCAGTTCTTC. Translation gives CASSPDSGNEQFF.

The chain carries TRBV5-6 and TRBJ1-5; 10 bases are a match to TRBD1. The CDR3 contains 18 residues. Trimming at V came to 4 bases and at J to 4 bases, leaving 14 bases not matched to a gene. Looked up from germline, CDR1 is SGHDT and CDR2 is YYEEEE. CDR3: CASSLSWGTGAKNQPQHF. For the CDR3, the DNA is TGTGCCAGCAGCCTATCATGGGGGACAGGGGCTAAAAATCAGCCCCAGCATTTT.

This chain connects TRBV7-9 to TRBJ2-1; 14 bases line up with TRBD2. Germline assignment: CDR1 SEHNR and CDR2 FQNEAQ (reference sequence). This CDR3 spans 15 amino acids. With V trimmed by 4 bases and J by 11 bases, 7 bases remained unmatched. The CDR3 DNA follows: TGTGCCAGCAGCTACGGGACTAGCGGGAGTCATAAGCAGTTCTTC. Its translation is CASSYGTSGSHKQFF.

This clone was seen more than once but under ten times. The same CDR3 is also encoded by other DNA sequences in this sample. This chain links TRBV27 with TRBJ2-1, with 11 bases fitting TRBD2. V was clipped by 3 bases and J by 7 bases; unmatched bases: 5. CDR3 length: 15 amino acids. CDR1 is MNHEY, CDR2 SMNVEV, per germline (reference sequence). The CDR3 is CASSFSGGAFNEQFF. CDR3 nucleotides: TGTGCCAGCAGTTTTAGCGGGGGGGCTTTTAATGAGCAGTTCTTC.

Comments on this clone: The sample contains more than one DNA sequence encoding this CDR3. The rearrangement uses TRBV5-1 and TRBJ2-7; 7 positions match TRBD2. V lost 0 bases, J lost 8 bases, and 8 bases stayed unmatched. Germline V gene lookup returns CDR1 SGHRS and CDR2 YFSETQ. The CDR3 has 14 residues. The DNA of the CDR3 is TGCGCCAGCAGCTTGGGTCGGGGGGAACAAAAGCAGTACTTC. As protein: CASSLGRGEQKQYF.

This clone was recorded once. V is TRBV5-1 and J is TRBJ2-3; 11 nucleotides line up with TRBD2. V was pared by 5 bases and J by 4 bases, with 9 bases of the junction left unmatched. The CDR3 has 16 residues. The germline gives CDR1 SGHRS, CDR2 YFSETQ. For the CDR3, the DNA is TGCGCCAGCAGAGCAGCCCTAGCGGGAGGAGCAGATACGCAGTATTTT. Translation: CASRAALAGGADTQYF.

V gene TRBV7-8 combines with J gene TRBJ1-2; D call uncertain. Germline-derived CDR1 and CDR2 are SGHVS and FQNEAQ. Trimming pared 5 bases from V and 2 bases from J, leaving 15 bases between. CDR3 length: 15 residues. CDR3 protein: CASSLERAANYGYTF. In nucleotides, the CDR3 is TGTGCCAGCAGCCTAGAGAGGGCCGCGAACTATGGCTACACCTTC.

This sequence joins TRBV11-2 and TRBJ2-5; D possibly corresponds to TRBD2 (5 bases). Germline CDR1 SGHAT, CDR2 FQNNGV. Deletions cut 1 base from V and 4 bases from J, with 13 bases between. This CDR3 spans 15 amino acids. CDR3 in amino acids: CASSLGVQTTETQYF. DNA of the CDR3: TGTGCCAGCAGCTTAGGAGTCCAGACTACAGAGACCCAGTACTTC. Drawing the rest from reference TRBV11-2 and TRBJ2-5, the complete variable domain is EAGVAQSPRYKIIEKRQSVAFWCNPISGHATLYWYQQILGQGPKLLIQFQNNGVVDDSQLPKDRFSAERLKGVDSTLKIQPAKLEDSAVYLCASSLGVQTTETQYFGPGTRLLVL.

V gene TRBV10-3 combines with J gene TRBJ2-5, with 10 positions matching TRBD2. This CDR3 comprises 15 residues. The V and J ends lost 5 bases and 2 bases, in that order; junction bases with no gene match: 5. Germline V CDR1 and CDR2: ENHRY, SYGVKD. The CDR3 reads CAISRGTSAQETQYF. CDR3 nucleotides: TGTGCCATCAGTCGCGGGACTAGCGCACAAGAGACCCAGTACTTC.

This chain connects TRBV2 to TRBJ2-1; 11 positions match TRBD2. Germline V gene sequence: CDR1 SNHLY, CDR2 FYNNEI. The CDR3 totals 15 residues. Trimming at V came to 7 bases and at J to 6 bases, leaving 8 bases not matched to a gene. The CDR3 region is CASTLAGGLSNEQFF. CDR3 DNA sequence: TGTGCCAGCACCTTAGCGGGAGGGCTTTCCAATGAGCAGTTCTTC.

In the case of this clone: Other DNA sequences from this sample encode an identical CDR3 as well. V and J are TRBV5-4 and TRBJ2-3; 13 nucleotides match TRBD2. The germline V gene encodes CDR1 SGHNT and CDR2 YYREEE (reference sequence). The CDR3 spans 16 residues. Trimming removed 3 bases from V and 2 bases from J; junction bases left unmatched: 3. The CDR3 coding sequence is TGTGCCAGCAGCTCCGGACTAGCGGGGGTCACAGATACGCAGTATTTT. The encoded protein is CASSSGLAGVTDTQYF.

The chain uses TRBV3-1 (or the pseudogene TRBV3-2) and TRBJ2-3; D is undetermined. Germline V lookup: CDR1 LGHDT, CDR2 YNNKEL (reference sequence). Between the trimmed V and J ends, which lost 0 bases and 4 bases, there was a span of 8 bases. The CDR3 contains 14 residues. CDR3 amino acids: CASSQDSSSDTQYF. The CDR3 nucleotides are TGTGCCAGCAGCCAAGATTCCAGTTCAGATACGCAGTATTTT.

This chain uses TRBV3-1 (or the pseudogene TRBV3-2) with TRBJ2-5; D remains unclear. Germline V gives CDR1 LGHDT, CDR2 YNNKEL (reference sequence). Trimming shortened V by 1 base and J by 2 bases, and 8 bases separated the two germline ends. The CDR3 is 14 amino acids. CDR3 in DNA: TGTGCCAGCAGCCAAGTTGTATTACAAGAGACCCAGTACTTC. Protein sequence: CASSQVVLQETQYF.

CDR3 nucleotide sequence: TGCAGCGTTCAAAGACTGAGCTGGGACACTGAAGCTTTCTTT. It translates to CSVQRLSWDTEAFF. V is TRBV29-1 and J is TRBJ1-1; no clear D gene. The CDR3 loop spans 14 amino acids. Germline CDR1 and CDR2: SQVTM and ANQGSEA. V dropped 5 bases and J dropped 3 bases, with 16 bases sitting between them.

The chain combines TRBV10-3 with TRBJ1-5; possible D gene TRBD1, 5 bases. In germline, CDR1 is ENHRY, CDR2 SYGVKD. The CDR3 totals 11 residues. Trimming took 8 bases from V and 5 from J, leaving 7 bases between them. The CDR3 protein is CAIGGDQPQHF. CDR3 sequence (DNA): TGTGCCATCGGAGGGGATCAGCCCCAGCATTTT.

This chain connects TRBV6-5 to TRBJ2-1, with D possibly TRBD1 on 5 matching bases. In germline, CDR1 is MNHEY, CDR2 SVGAGI. CDR3 length equals 13 residues. Trimming stripped 0 bases from V and 6 bases from J, with 6 bases between. CDR3 nucleotide sequence: TGTGCCAGCAGTTACTCAGGGGTCAATGAGCAGTTCTTC. It yields the protein CASSYSGVNEQFF.